This passage covers 22 T cell receptor beta chains from one sample sequenced in a study of blood T cell repertoires in COVID-19. Produced via immunoSEQ multiplex PCR; TCRdb's table is partial and in-frame only. Of more than 80,000 clones listed, 84% are singletons. The sequencing input was peripheral blood. Receptors originate from a woman aged 60 to 75 with acute or convalescent COVID-19.

The chain links TRBV27 to TRBJ2-7; D gene ambiguous. Germline V lookup: CDR1 MNHEY, CDR2 SMNVEV (reference sequence). The V end lost 2 bases, the J end lost 7 bases, and 18 bases lay between the germline ends. The CDR3 is 15 amino acids. CDR3 sequence: CASSLSATGRSEQYF. CDR3 DNA: TGTGCCAGCAGTTTAAGTGCGACGGGTCGGTCTGAGCAGTACTTC.

The V gene is TRBV19, the J gene TRBJ1-5, with a possible D match to TRBD1 (5 bases). The CDR3 is 15 amino acids. From germline, CDR1 is LNHDA and CDR2 SQIVND (reference sequence). The V and J ends lost 7 bases and 2 bases respectively, with 15 bases between them. Here the CDR3 reads CASTLRVVGNQPQHF. In DNA form, the CDR3 reads TGTGCCAGTACGCTCAGGGTAGTGGGCAATCAGCCCCAGCATTTT.

This clone was observed a few times. The V call is TRBV5-1, the J call TRBJ2-7; perhaps TRBD2 as D (6 bases). Germline lookup yields CDR1 SGHRS and CDR2 YFSETQ. The CDR3 covers 13 residues. CDR3: CPRHDGGVDEQYF. The CDR3 DNA sequence: TGCCCCCGCCACGACGGGGGTGTCGACGAGCAGTACTTC.

V usage is TRBV3-1 (or the pseudogene TRBV3-2) and J usage is TRBJ1-2, with D unclear. The V gene lost 0 bases and the J gene lost 9 bases, with 8 bases spanning the gap. Germline V gives CDR1 LGHDT, CDR2 YNNKEL (reference sequence). CDR3 length equals 12 residues. As DNA, the CDR3 is TGTGCCAGCAGCCAAGAGGACTTGAGCTACACCTTC. It is translated as CASSQEDLSYTF.

This chain uses TRBV5-1 with TRBJ2-5, with 7 bases fitting TRBD2. V was clipped by 4 bases and J by 4 bases; unmatched bases: 16. The V gene's germline CDR1 is SGHRS and CDR2 YFSETQ. This CDR3 region has 17 residues. CDR3 coding DNA: TGCGCCAGCAGCCCTGGGGCGGGGGACCAGAATTCAGAGACCCAGTACTTC. Its protein product is CASSPGAGDQNSETQYF.

Comment on this clone: Additional DNA sequences in this sample encode the identical CDR3. This chain connects TRBV9 to TRBJ2-7; the match to TRBD1 covers 7 bases. V was clipped by 0 bases and J by 5 bases; unmatched bases: 2. The CDR3 is made up of 13 amino acids. Germline V lookup: CDR1 SGDLS, CDR2 YYNGEE. DNA for the CDR3: TGTGCCAGCAGCGTAGGACAGGGTAACGAGCAGTACTTC. As protein: CASSVGQGNEQYF.

The J gene is TRBJ2-7, the V gene TRBV9, with D maybe TRBD1 (6 bases). The ends were cut back, 4 bases at V and 4 bases at J, with 12 bases in the middle. The CDR3 contains 13 residues. Germline V gives CDR1 SGDLS, CDR2 YYNGEE. The CDR3 bases are TGTGCCAGCAGCCTTCAACAGGGTTACGAGCAGTACTTC. Protein sequence: CASSLQQGYEQYF.

The count of this clone is one. This chain joins TRBV5-1 and TRBJ2-7, with D uncertain. Trimming took 2 bases from V and 0 from J, leaving 18 bases between them. The CDR3 extends over 17 amino acids. From germline, CDR1 is SGHRS and CDR2 YFSETQ. The CDR3 loop is CASSFGLGGPSSYEQYF. The DNA of the CDR3 is TGCGCCAGCAGCTTTGGTCTAGGCGGCCCCAGCTCCTACGAGCAGTACTTC.

The J gene is TRBJ1-6, the V gene TRBV10-3; 7 nucleotides line up with TRBD1. The CDR3 consists of 14 residues. Germline V gene sequence: CDR1 ENHRY, CDR2 SYGVKD. J lost 7 bases, V lost 6 bases, and 6 bases had no gene match. CDR3 sequence reads: CAISPQGNNSPLHF. The CDR3 DNA reads TGTGCCATCAGCCCACAGGGGAACAATTCACCCCTCCACTTT.

The chain couples TRBV14 to TRBJ2-1; 12 nucleotides agree with TRBD2. The J segment lost 8 bases and the V segment lost 4 bases, leaving 9 bases of the junction unmatched. This CDR3 has 16 amino acids. CDR1 is SGHDN, CDR2 FVKESK, per germline. CDR3 protein: CASSRWTSGNWDEQFF. In DNA, the CDR3 is TGTGCCAGCAGCCGGTGGACTAGCGGGAATTGGGATGAGCAGTTCTTC.

The chain carries TRBV5-6 and TRBJ2-1; 11 positions agree with TRBD2. Germline loops: CDR1 SGHDT, CDR2 YYEEEE. With V trimmed by 4 bases and J by 8 bases, 14 bases remained unmatched. The CDR3 is 17 amino acids. In DNA form, the CDR3 reads TGTGCCAGCAGCCCCCTAAATGATCTAGCGGGGGGCCATGAGCAGTTCTTC. It is translated as CASSPLNDLAGGHEQFF. The full variable domain, in which reference TRBV5-6 and TRBJ2-1 provide the parts outside the CDR3, is DAGVTQSPTHLIKTRGQQVTLRCSPKSGHDTVSWYQQALGQGPQFIFQYYEEEERQRGNFPDRFSGHQFPNYSSELNVNALLLGDSALYLCASSPLNDLAGGHEQFFGPGTRLTVL.

The CDR3 here is CASSLPVTRTPLHF. The CDR3 region has the DNA TGTGCCAGCAGTTTACCCGTTACGAGGACACCCCTCCACTTT. The V and J genes are TRBV28 and TRBJ1-6, with D unclear. CDR3 length: 14 amino acids. V was trimmed by 2 bases and J by 11 bases, leaving 13 bases between them. CDR1 MDHEN and CDR2 SYDVKM come from the germline V gene.

CDR3 DNA sequence: TGTGCCAGCAGCGTCAGGGGGACGGCCCTCCACTTT. It yields the protein CASSVRGTALHF. The V call is TRBV5-4, the J call TRBJ1-6; 7 bases align to TRBD1. The V gene end was trimmed by 4 bases and the J gene end by 14 bases; junction bases not matched to a gene: 6. CDR1 is SGHNT and CDR2 is YYREEE in the germline V gene (reference sequence). CDR3 length equals 12 residues.

This clone was recorded a few times. V and J are TRBV27 and TRBJ1-2; 7 bases line up with TRBD1. Germline assignment: CDR1 MNHEY and CDR2 SMNVEV (reference sequence). The V gene end was trimmed by 0 bases and the J gene end by 1 base; junction bases not matched to a gene: 5. The CDR3 consists of 16 residues. The CDR3 spells CASSLSSRGYNYGYTF. DNA for the CDR3: TGTGCCAGCAGTTTATCGAGCAGGGGGTATAACTATGGCTACACCTTC.

This clone is a singleton in its sample. The rearrangement uses TRBV7-9 and TRBJ2-7; weak D call: TRBD1 (6 bases). V lost 5 bases and J lost 0, with 17 bases in between. This CDR3 has 16 amino acids. From germline, CDR1 is SEHNR and CDR2 FQNEAQ (reference sequence). The CDR3 spells CASSQFGTRTSYEQYF. DNA for the CDR3: TGTGCCAGCAGCCAATTCGGGACACGGACCTCCTACGAGCAGTACTTC.

The genes are TRBV18 and TRBJ2-7; the D is unclear. The V end was cut by 3 bases, the J end by 6 bases, with 12 bases between. The CDR3 consists of 13 residues. In germline, CDR1 is KGHSH, CDR2 LQKENI. In DNA, the CDR3 is TGTGCCAGCTCACCTGGCGGTTATCCCGAGCAGTACTTC. It encodes CASSPGGYPEQYF.

This chain connects TRBV5-1 to TRBJ2-1, with 9 bases identical to TRBD1. Germline V gene sequence: CDR1 SGHRS, CDR2 YFSETQ. J gave up 7 bases and V 8 bases, and 7 bases lay outside the gene matches. The CDR3 contains 13 residues. CDR3 nucleotide sequence: TGCGCCAGTGGACAGGGGATAACAAATGAGCAGTTCTTC. It yields the protein CASGQGITNEQFF.

The rearrangement links TRBV10-3 to TRBJ2-7; TRBD2 matches 11 bases. The V gene's germline CDR1 is ENHRY and CDR2 SYGVKD. This CDR3 is built from 14 residues. The V gene end was trimmed by 7 bases and the J gene end by 5 bases; junction bases not matched to a gene: 7. The CDR3 DNA reads as TGTGCCATCACGCCGACTAGCGGGGTCCACGAGCAGTACTTC. It yields the protein CAITPTSGVHEQYF.

J is TRBJ2-7 and V is TRBV7-9; D uncertain. The ends were cut back, 3 bases at V and 1 base at J, with 7 bases in the middle. Germline V gives CDR1 SEHNR, CDR2 FQNEAQ (reference sequence). The CDR3 contains 13 residues. The CDR3 region is CASSFARSYEQYF. The CDR3 DNA sequence: TGTGCCAGCAGCTTTGCCAGATCCTACGAGCAGTACTTC.

This clone has a count of ten or more. This chain links TRBV28 with TRBJ2-7; D is perhaps TRBD2 (7 bases). Deletions cut 2 bases from V and 6 bases from J, with 14 bases between. The CDR3 is made up of 14 amino acids. CDR1 MDHEN and CDR2 SYDVKM come from the germline V gene. As DNA, the CDR3 is TGTGCCAGCAGTTTAGGGCGGGGGCATCGCGAGCAGTACTTC. Protein product: CASSLGRGHREQYF.

The V and J genes are TRBV5-1 and TRBJ1-5, with D possibly being TRBD1 (6 bases). V lost 0 bases, J lost 11 bases, and 12 bases lay in between. The length of the CDR3 is 13 residues. CDR1 is SGHRS and CDR2 is YFSETQ in the germline V gene. The CDR3 DNA reads as TGCGCCAGCAGCTTGGACAGGGAAGCGGCCCAGCATTTT. As protein: CASSLDREAAQHF.

V gene TRBV5-1 combines with J gene TRBJ1-1; D might be TRBD1 (6 bases). This CDR3 region has 15 residues. Trimming took off 4 bases at V and 6 bases at J, with 19 bases between the two ends. Germline CDR1 is SGHRS and CDR2 is YFSETQ. The CDR3 DNA reads TGCGCCAGCAGCAACAATCAGGGGAGAGGGTCTGAAGCTTTCTTT. It yields the protein CASSNNQGRGSEAFF.